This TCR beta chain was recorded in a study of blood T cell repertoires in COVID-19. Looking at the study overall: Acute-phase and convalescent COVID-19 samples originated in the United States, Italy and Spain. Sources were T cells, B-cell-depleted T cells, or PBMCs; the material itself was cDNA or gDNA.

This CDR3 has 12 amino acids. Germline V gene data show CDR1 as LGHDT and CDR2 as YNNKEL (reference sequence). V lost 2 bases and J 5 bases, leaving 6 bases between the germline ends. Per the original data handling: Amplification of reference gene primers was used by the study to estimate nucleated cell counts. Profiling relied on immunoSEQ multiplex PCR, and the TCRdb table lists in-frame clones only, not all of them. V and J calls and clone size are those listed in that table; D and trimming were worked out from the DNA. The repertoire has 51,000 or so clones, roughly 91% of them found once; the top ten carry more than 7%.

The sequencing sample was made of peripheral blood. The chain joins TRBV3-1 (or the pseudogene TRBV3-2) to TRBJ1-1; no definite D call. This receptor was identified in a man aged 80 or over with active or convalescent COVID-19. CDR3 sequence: CASSQTGTEAFF. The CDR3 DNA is TGTGCCAGCAGCCAAACGGGGACTGAAGCTTTCTTT.